This T cell receptor beta chain emerged from a study of CD8+CD57+ T cells in acquired aplastic anemia. Study as a whole: DNA recovered from sorted CD4+ and CD8+ cells had a mean of about 3 ug. In CD4+ cells, healthy donors produced an average of around 10 million reads. The study, taken as a whole, reports: Patient and control CD8+ Simpson's diversity was not significantly different. Both patients and controls carried the same twenty-nine CD8+ CDR3 sequences.

The TCR beta profiling, which covered VDJ combination and CDR3 sequence, was carried out using genomic DNA as the template. MiXCR, applied by TCRdb to the reads, yields one record per CDR3 protein. The sample gives about 130,000 distinct CDR3 sequences, around 48% of which show up once; roughly 2.7% is in the top ten. Germline values: CDR1 MNHNS, CDR2 SASEGT. CDR3 length: 13 amino acids. With 8 bases clipped from V and 3 bases from J, the junction kept 7 bases outside the gene matches. This clonotype was found many times. Its antigen remains unidentified. The sequencing sample was made of sorted CD4+, CD8+, or CD8+CD57+ T cells (not recorded which) from PBMCs. The chain uses TRBV6-1 and TRBJ2-7; TRBD1 agrees at 7 bases. This receptor was identified in a human donor in good health, serving as a control. The CDR3 loop reads CASSGTDNYEQYF. CDR3 in DNA: TGTGCCAGCTCTGGGACAGACAACTACGAGCAGTACTTC.